The entry that follows covers one T cell receptor beta chain sequence. The data were obtained in a study of OX40 agonist ivuxolimab in advanced cancers. Produced via immunoSEQ multiplex PCR; TCRdb's table is partial and in-frame only. Altogether fewer than 50,000 clones are present, 85% to 90% being singletons, with the ten largest covering roughly 33%. Per germline, CDR1 SEHNR and CDR2 FQNEAQ (reference sequence). V was shortened by 1 base and J by 3 bases, with 6 bases between the two germline ends. There are 13 residues in the CDR3. The receptor's source is an adult with an advanced solid tumor such as melanoma, head and neck, liver or kidney cancer. The source material was CD4+ or CD8+ T cells sorted from blood, sampled in a trial of the OX40 agonist ivuxolimab. The chain couples TRBV7-9 to TRBJ1-1; a possible D gene is TRBD1 (5 bases). In DNA, the CDR3 is TGTGCCAGCAGCTTAGTGGGGGACACTGAAGCTTTCTTT. Protein product: CASSLVGDTEAFF.